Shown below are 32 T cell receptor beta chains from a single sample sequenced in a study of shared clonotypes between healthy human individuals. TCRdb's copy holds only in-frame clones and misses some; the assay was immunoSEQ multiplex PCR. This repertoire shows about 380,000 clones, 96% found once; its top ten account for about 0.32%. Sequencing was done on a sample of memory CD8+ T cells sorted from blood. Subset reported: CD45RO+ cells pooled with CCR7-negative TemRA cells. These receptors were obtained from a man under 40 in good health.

The CDR3 reads CASSLAGISVGMNTEAFF. CDR3 coding DNA: TGTGCCAGCAGTCTCGCAGGGATTTCGGTTGGCATGAACACTGAAGCTTTCTTT. V gene TRBV28 combines with J gene TRBJ1-1, with D perhaps TRBD1 (5 bases). Germline CDR1 reads MDHEN; CDR2 reads SYDVKM. Trimming removed 5 bases at V and 0 bases at J, with 22 bases between. CDR3 size: 18 residues.

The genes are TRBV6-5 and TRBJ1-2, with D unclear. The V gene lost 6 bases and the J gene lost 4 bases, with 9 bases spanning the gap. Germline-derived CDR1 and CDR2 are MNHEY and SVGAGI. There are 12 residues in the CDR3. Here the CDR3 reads CASSKDSYGYTF. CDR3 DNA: TGTGCCAGCAGCAAGGATTCCTATGGCTACACCTTC.

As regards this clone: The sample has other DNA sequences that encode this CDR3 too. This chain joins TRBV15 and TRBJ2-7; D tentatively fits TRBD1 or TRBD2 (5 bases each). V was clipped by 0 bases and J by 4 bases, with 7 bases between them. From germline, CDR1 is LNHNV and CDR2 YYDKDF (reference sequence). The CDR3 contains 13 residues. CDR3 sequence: CATSRDGGYEQYF. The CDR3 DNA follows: TGTGCCACCAGCAGAGATGGGGGTTACGAGCAGTACTTC.

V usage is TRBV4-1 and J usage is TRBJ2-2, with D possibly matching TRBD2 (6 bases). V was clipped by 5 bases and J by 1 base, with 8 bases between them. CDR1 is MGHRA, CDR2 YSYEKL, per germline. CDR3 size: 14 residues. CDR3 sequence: CASSLRGNTGELFF. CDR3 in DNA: TGCGCCAGCAGCTTGCGGGGGAACACCGGGGAGCTGTTTTTT.

CDR3 in amino acids: CALGPGRTTNEKLFF. DNA of the CDR3: TGTGCCTTGGGGCCGGGCCGGACAACTAATGAAAAACTGTTTTTT. This sequence joins TRBV30 and TRBJ1-4, with D possibly matching TRBD1 (5 bases). Germline CDR1 and CDR2: GTSNPN and SVGIG (reference sequence). The CDR3 is made up of 15 amino acids. V was clipped by 7 bases and J by 0 bases, with 15 bases between them.

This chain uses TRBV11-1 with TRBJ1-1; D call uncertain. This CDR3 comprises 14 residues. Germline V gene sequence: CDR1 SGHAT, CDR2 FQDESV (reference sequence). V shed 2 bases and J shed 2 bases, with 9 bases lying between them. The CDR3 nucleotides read TGTGCCAGCAGCTTAACGACCGACAACACTGAAGCTTTCTTT. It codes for CASSLTTDNTEAFF.

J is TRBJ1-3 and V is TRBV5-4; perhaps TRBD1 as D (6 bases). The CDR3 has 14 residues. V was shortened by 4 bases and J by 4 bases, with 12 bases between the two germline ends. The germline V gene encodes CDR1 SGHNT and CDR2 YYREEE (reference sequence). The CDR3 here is CASSPDRFGNTIYF. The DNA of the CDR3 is TGTGCCAGCAGCCCCGACAGGTTCGGAAACACCATATATTTT.

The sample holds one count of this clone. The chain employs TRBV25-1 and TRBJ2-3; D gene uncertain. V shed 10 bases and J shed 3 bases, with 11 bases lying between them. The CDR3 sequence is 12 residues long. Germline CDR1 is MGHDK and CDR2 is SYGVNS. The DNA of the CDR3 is TGTGCCATCACGAAGTTGACAGATACGCAGTATTTT. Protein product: CAITKLTDTQYF.

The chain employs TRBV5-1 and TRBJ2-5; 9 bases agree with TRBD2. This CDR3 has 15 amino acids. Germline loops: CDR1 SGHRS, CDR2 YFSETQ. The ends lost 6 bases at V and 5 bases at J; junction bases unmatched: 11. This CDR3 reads CASKNGLSGSETQYF. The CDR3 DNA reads TGCGCCAGCAAAAATGGGCTTAGCGGGAGTGAGACCCAGTACTTC.

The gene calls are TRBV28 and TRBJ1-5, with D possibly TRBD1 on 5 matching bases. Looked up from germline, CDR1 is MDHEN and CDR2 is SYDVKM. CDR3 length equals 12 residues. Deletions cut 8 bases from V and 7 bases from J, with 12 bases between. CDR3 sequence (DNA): TGTGCCAGCCACCCAGGGAACCAGCCCCAGCATTTT. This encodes CASHPGNQPQHF.

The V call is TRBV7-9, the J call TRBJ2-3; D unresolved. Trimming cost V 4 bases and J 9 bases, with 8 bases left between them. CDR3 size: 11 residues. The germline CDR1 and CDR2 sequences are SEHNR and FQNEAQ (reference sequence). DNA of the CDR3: TGTGCCAGCAGCTACGATAGGACGCAGTATTTT. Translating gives CASSYDRTQYF. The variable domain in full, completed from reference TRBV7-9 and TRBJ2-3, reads DTGVSQNPRHKITKRGQNVTFRCDPISEHNRLYWYRQTLGQGPEFLTYFQNEAQLEKSRLLSDRFSAERPKGSFSTLEIQRTEQGDSAMYLCASSYDRTQYFGPGTRLTVL.

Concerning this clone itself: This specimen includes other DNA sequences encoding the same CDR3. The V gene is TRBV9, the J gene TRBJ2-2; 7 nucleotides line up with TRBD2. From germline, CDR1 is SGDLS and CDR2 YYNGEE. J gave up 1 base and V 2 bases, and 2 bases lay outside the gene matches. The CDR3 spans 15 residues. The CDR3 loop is CASSVGGRNTGELFF. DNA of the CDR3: TGTGCCAGCAGCGTGGGCGGGAGGAACACCGGGGAGCTGTTTTTT.

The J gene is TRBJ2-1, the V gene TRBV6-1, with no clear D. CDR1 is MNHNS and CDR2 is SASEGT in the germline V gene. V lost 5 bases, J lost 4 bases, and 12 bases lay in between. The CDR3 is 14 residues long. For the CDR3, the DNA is TGTGCCAGCAGTCGTTCTCTAGAATACAATGAGCAGTTCTTC. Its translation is CASSRSLEYNEQFF.

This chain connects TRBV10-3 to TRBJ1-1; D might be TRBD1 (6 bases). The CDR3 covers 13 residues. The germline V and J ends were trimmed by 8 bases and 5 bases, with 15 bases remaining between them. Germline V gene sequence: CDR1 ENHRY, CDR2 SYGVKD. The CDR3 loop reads CAIGSGEGTEAFF. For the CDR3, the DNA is TGTGCCATCGGATCAGGGGAGGGTACTGAAGCTTTCTTT.

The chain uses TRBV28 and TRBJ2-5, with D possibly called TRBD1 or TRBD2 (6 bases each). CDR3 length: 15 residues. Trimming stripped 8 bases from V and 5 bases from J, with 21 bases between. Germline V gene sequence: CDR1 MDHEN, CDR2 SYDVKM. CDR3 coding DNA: TGTGCCAGCGAGATATTCGGGGGCATGGGGGAGACCCAGTACTTC. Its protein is CASEIFGGMGETQYF.

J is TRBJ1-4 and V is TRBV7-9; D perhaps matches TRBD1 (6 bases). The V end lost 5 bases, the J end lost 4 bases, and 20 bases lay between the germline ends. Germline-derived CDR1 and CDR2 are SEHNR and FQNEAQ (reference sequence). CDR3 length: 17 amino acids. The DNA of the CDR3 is TGTGCCAGCAGCCTCCCCGGTGGGGGGCCGGGTAATGAAAAACTGTTTTTT. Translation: CASSLPGGGPGNEKLFF.

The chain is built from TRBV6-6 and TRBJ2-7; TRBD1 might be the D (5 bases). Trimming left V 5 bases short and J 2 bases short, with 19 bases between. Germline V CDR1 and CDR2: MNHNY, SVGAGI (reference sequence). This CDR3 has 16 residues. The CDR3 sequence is CASSPSQGFMPYEQYF. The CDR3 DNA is TGTGCCAGCAGTCCGTCCCAGGGTTTTATGCCCTACGAGCAGTACTTC.

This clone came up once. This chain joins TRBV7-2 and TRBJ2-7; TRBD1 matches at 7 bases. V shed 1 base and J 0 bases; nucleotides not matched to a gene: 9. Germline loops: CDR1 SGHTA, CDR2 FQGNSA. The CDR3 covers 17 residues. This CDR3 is CASSLGPTGYHSYEQYF. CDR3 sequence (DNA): TGTGCCAGCAGCTTAGGTCCGACAGGGTATCACTCCTACGAGCAGTACTTC.

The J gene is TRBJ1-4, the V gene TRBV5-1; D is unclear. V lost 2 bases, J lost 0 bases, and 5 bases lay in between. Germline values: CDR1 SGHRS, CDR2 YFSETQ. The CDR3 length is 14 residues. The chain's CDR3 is CASSFGATNEKLFF. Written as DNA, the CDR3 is TGCGCCAGCAGCTTCGGTGCAACTAATGAAAAACTGTTTTTT. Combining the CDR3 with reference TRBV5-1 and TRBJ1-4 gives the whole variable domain KAGVTQTPRYLIKTRGQQVTLSCSPISGHRSVSWYQQTPGQGLQFLFEYFSETQRNKGNFPGRFSGRQFSNSRSEMNVSTLELGDSALYLCASSFGATNEKLFFGSGTQLSVL.

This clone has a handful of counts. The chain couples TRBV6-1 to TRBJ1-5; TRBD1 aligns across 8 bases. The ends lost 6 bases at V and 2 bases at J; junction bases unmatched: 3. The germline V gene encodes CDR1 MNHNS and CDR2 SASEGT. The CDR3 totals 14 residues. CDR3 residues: CASSRGLGNQPQHF. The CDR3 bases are TGTGCCAGCAGCAGGGGGCTCGGCAATCAGCCCCAGCATTTT.

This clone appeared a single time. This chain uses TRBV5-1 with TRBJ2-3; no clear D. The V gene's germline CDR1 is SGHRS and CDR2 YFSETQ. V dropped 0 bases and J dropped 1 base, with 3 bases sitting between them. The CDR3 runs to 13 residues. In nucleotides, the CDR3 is TGCGCCAGCAGCTTGGACCGCACAGATACGCAGTATTTT. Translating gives CASSLDRTDTQYF.

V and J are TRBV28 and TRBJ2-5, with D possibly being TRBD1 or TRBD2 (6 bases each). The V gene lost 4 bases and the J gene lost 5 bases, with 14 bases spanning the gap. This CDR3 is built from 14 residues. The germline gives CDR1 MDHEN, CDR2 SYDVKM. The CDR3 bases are TGTGCCAGCAGTTCACAGGGCCGGGGGGAGACCCAGTACTTC. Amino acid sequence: CASSSQGRGETQYF.

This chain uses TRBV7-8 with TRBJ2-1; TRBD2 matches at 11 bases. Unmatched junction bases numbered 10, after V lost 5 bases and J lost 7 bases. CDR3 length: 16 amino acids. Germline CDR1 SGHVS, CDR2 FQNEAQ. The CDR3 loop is CASSVPSGRLFNEQFF. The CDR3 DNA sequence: TGTGCCAGCAGCGTACCTAGCGGGAGGTTGTTTAATGAGCAGTTCTTC.

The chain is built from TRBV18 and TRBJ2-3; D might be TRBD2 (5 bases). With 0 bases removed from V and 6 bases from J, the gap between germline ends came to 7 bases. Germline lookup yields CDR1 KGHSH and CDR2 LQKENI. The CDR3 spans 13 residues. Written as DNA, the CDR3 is TGTGCCAGCTCACCACCGGAGCGGGATACGCAGTATTTT. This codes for CASSPPERDTQYF.

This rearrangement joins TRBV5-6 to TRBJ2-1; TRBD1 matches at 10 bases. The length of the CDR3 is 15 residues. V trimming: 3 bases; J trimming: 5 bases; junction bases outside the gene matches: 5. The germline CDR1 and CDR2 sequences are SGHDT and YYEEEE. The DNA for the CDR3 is TGTGCCAGCAGCTCATGGGACAGGGGCCACAATGAGCAGTTCTTC. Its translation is CASSSWDRGHNEQFF.

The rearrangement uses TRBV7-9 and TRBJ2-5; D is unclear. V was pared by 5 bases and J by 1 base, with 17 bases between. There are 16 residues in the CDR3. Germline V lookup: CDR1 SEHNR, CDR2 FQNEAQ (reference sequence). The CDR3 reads CASSRITRPIQETQYF. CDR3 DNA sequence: TGTGCCAGCAGCCGGATCACCCGCCCAATCCAAGAGACCCAGTACTTC.

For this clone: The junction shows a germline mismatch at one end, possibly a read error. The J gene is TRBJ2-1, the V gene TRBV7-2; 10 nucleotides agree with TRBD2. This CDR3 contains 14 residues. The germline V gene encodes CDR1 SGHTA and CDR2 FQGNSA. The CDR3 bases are TGTGCCAGCAGCCTAGCGGGAGAGTACAATGAGCAGTTCTTC. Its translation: CASSLAGEYNEQFF.

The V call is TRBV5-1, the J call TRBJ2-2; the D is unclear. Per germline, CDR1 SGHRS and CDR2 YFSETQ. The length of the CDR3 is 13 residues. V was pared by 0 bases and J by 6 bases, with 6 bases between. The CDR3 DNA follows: TGCGCCAGCAGCTTGGAAGTTTCCGGGGAGCTGTTTTTT. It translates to CASSLEVSGELFF.

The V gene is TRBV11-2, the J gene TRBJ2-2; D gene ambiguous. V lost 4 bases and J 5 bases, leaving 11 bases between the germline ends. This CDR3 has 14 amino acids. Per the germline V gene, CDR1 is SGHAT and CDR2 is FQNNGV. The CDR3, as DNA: TGTGCCAGCAGCTCCTACCTCGAGACCGGGGAGCTGTTTTTT. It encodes CASSSYLETGELFF.

CDR3 sequence (DNA): TGTGCCAGTAGTATCCCCGGGGACAACACTGAAGCTTTCTTT. It translates to CASSIPGDNTEAFF. The chain combines TRBV19 with TRBJ1-1; D possibly corresponds to TRBD1 (5 bases). The germline V gene has CDR1 LNHDA and CDR2 SQIVND (reference sequence). The ends were cut back, 3 bases at V and 2 bases at J, with 10 bases in the middle. The CDR3 consists of 14 residues.

DNA of the CDR3: TGTGCCAGCGGTTACGGGACTAGCGTATACGAGCAGTACTTC. It codes for CASGYGTSVYEQYF. The rearrangement uses TRBV2 and TRBJ2-7; 10 bases line up with TRBD2. With V trimmed by 8 bases and J by 4 bases, 8 bases remained unmatched. The germline gives CDR1 SNHLY, CDR2 FYNNEI. The CDR3 has 14 amino acids.

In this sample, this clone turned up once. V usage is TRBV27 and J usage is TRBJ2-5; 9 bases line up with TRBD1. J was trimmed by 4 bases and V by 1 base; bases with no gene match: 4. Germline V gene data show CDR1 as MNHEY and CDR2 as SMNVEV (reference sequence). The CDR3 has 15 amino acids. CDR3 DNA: TGTGCCAGCAGTTTATACGGGACAGGGTCAGAGACCCAGTACTTC. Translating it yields CASSLYGTGSETQYF.